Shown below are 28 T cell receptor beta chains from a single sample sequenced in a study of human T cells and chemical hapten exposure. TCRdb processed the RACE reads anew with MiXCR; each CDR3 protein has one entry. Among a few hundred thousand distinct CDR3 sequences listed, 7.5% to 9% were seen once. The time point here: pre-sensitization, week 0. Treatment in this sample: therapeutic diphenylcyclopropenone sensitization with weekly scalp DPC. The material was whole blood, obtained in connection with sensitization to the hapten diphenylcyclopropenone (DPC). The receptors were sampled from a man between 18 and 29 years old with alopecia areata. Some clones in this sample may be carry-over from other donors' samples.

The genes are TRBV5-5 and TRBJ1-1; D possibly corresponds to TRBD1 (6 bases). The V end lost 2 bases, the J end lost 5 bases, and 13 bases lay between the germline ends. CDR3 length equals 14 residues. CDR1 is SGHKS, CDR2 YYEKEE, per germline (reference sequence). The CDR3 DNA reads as TGTGCCAGCAGCTTCCCCGGGGGCCGGACTGAAGCTTTCTTT. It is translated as CASSFPGGRTEAFF.

CDR3 residues: CASSPDRGRADTQYF. CDR3 in DNA: TGTGCCAGCAGCCCGGACAGGGGGCGGGCAGATACGCAGTATTTT. The chain links TRBV7-2 to TRBJ2-3, with 11 positions matching TRBD1. The CDR3 totals 15 residues. In germline, CDR1 is SGHTA, CDR2 FQGNSA. J lost 4 bases, V lost 5 bases, and 5 bases had no gene match.

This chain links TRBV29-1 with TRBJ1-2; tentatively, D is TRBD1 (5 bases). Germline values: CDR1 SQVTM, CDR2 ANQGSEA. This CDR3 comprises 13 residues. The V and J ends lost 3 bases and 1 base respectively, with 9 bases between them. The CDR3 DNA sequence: TGCAGCGTTGATGGGGGAGTTAACTATGGCTACACCTTC. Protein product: CSVDGGVNYGYTF.

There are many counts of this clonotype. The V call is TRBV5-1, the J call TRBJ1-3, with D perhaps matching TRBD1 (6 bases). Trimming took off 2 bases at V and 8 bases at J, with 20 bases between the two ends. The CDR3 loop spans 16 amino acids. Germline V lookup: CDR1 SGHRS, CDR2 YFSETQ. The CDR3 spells CASSLDRTTNGDTIYF. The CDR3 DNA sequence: TGCGCCAGCAGCTTAGACAGGACTACTAACGGGGACACCATATATTTT. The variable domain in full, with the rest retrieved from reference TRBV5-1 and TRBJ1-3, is KAGVTQTPRYLIKTRGQQVTLSCSPISGHRSVSWYQQTPGQGLQFLFEYFSETQRNKGNFPGRFSGRQFSNSRSEMNVSTLELGDSALYLCASSLDRTTNGDTIYFGEGSWLTVV.

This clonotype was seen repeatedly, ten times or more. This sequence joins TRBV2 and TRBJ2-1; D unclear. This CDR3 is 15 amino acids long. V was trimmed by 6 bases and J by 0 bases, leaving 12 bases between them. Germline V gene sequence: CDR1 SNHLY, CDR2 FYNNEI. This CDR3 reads CASSRTGSSYNEQFF. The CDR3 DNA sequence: TGTGCCAGCAGCCGAACTGGTAGCTCCTACAATGAGCAGTTCTTC.

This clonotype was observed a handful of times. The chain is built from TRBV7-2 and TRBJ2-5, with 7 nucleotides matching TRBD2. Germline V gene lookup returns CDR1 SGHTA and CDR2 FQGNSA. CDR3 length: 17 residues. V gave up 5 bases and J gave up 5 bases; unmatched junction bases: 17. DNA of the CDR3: TGTGCCAGCAGCCGCAATTTTCCGGGGGGAGAGGGTGAGACCCAGTACTTC. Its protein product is CASSRNFPGGEGETQYF.

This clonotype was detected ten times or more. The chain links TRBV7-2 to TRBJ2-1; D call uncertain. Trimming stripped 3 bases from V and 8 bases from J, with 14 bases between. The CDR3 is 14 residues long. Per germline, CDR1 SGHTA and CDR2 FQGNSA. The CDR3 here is CASSFGLEFDEQFF. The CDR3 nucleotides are TGTGCCAGCAGCTTTGGGTTAGAATTTGATGAGCAGTTCTTC. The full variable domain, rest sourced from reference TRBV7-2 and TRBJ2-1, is GAGVSQSPSNKVTEKGKDVELRCDPISGHTALYWYRQSLGQGLEFLIYFQGNSAPDKSGLPSDRFSAERTGGSVSTLTIQRTQQEDSAVYLCASSFGLEFDEQFFGPGTRLTVL.

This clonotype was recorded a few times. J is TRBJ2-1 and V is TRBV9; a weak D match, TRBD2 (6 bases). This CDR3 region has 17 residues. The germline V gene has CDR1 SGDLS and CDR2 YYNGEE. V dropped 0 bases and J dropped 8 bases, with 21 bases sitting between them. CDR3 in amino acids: CASSVDVAGRGNDEQFF. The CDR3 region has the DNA TGTGCCAGCAGCGTAGATGTGGCGGGGAGAGGTAACGATGAGCAGTTCTTC.

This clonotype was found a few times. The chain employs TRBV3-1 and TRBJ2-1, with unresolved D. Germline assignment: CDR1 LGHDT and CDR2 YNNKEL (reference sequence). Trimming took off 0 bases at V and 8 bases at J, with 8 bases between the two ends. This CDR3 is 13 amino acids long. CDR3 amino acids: CASSQDSLDEQFF. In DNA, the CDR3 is TGTGCCAGCAGCCAAGATTCCCTGGATGAGCAGTTCTTC.

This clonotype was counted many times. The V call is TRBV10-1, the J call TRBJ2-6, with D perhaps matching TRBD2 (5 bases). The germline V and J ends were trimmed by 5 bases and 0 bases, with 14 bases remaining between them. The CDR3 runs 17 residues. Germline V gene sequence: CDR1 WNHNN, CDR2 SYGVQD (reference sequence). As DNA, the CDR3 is TGCGCCAGCAGTTCCGAAGGACTGAACTCTGGGGCCAACGTCCTGACTTTC. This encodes CASSSEGLNSGANVLTF.

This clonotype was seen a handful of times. As DNA, the CDR3 is TGTGCCAGCAGGCTTCAGCGCTTGAACACTGAAGCTTTCTTT. Its translation is CASRLQRLNTEAFF. This chain uses TRBV2 with TRBJ1-1, with unresolved D. The CDR3 loop spans 14 amino acids. The germline V gene has CDR1 SNHLY and CDR2 FYNNEI. V dropped 6 bases and J dropped 0 bases, with 11 bases sitting between them.

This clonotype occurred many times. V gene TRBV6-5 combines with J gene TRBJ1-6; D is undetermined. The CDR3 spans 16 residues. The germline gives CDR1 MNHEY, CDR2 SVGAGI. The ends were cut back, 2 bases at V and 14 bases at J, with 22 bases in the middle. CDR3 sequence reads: CASSYRSSASDLALHF. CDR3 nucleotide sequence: TGTGCCAGCAGTTACCGTTCCTCGGCCAGCGATTTAGCCCTCCACTTT.

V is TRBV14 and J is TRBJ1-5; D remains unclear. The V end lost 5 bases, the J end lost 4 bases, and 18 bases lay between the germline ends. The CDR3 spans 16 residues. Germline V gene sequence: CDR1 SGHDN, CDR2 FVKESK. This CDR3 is CASSTGFGVLNQPQHF. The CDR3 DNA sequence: TGTGCCAGCAGCACGGGTTTTGGGGTCCTTAATCAGCCCCAGCATTTT.

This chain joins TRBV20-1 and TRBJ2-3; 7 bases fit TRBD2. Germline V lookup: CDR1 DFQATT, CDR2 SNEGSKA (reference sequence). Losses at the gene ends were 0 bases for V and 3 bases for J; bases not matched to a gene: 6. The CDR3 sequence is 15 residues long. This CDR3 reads CSARDGPSGTDTQYF. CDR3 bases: TGCAGTGCTAGAGATGGCCCTAGCGGAACAGATACGCAGTATTTT.

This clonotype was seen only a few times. For the CDR3, the DNA is TGTGCCGGCCGACGGACTAGCGGGGGCGACGAGCAGTACTTC. Protein product: CAGRRTSGGDEQYF. The chain recombines TRBV6-2 or TRBV6-3 with TRBJ2-7, with TRBD2 identical over 13 bases. V lost 11 bases, J lost 5 bases, and 9 bases stayed unmatched. This CDR3 is 14 amino acids long. Germline V CDR1 and CDR2: MNHEY, SVGEGT.

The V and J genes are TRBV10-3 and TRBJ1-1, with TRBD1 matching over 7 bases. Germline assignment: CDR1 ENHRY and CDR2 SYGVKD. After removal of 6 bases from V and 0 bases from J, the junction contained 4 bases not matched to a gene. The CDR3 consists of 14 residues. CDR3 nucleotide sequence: TGTGCCATCAGATCAGGGGGACTGAACACTGAAGCTTTCTTT. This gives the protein CAIRSGGLNTEAFF.

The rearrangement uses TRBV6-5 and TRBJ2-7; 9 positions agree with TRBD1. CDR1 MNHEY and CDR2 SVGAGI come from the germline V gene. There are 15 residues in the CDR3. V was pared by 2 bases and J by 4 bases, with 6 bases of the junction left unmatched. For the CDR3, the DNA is TGTGCCAGCAGTTACGTGGGGACAGGGCTTTACGAGCAGTACTTC. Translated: CASSYVGTGLYEQYF.

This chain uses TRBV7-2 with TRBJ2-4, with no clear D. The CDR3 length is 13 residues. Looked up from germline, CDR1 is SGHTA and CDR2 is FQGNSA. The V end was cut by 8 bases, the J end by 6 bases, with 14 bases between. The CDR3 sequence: CASSRGGGNIQYF. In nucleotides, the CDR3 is TGTGCCAGCTCCCGAGGCGGTGGAAACATTCAGTACTTC.

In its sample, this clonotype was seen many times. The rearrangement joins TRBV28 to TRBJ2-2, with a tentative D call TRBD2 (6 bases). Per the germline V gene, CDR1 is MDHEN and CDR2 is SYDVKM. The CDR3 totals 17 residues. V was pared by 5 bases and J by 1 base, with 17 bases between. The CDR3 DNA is TGTGCCAGCAGTCCCACTGTCGGGGGTCAGAACACCGGGGAGCTGTTTTTT. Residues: CASSPTVGGQNTGELFF.

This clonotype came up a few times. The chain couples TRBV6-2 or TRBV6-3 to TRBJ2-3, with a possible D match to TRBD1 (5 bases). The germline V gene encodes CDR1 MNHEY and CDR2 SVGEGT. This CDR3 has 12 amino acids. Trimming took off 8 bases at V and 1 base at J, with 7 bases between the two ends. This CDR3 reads CASLQGTDTQYF. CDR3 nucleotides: TGTGCCAGCCTACAGGGCACAGATACGCAGTATTTT.

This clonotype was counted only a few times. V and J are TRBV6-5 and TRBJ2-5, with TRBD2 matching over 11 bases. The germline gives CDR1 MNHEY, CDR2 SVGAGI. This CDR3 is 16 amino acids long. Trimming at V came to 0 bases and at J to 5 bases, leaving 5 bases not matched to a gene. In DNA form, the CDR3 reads TGTGCCAGCAGTTACTCTAGCGGGGGGGCTCTGGAGACCCAGTACTTC. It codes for CASSYSSGGALETQYF.

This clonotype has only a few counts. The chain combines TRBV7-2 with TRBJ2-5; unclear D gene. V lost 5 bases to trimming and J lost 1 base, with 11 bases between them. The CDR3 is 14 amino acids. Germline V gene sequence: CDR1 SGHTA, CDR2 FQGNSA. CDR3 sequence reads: CASSVPRTQETQYF. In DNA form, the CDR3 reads TGTGCCAGCAGCGTGCCCAGGACCCAAGAGACCCAGTACTTC. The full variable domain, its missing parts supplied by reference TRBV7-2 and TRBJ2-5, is GAGVSQSPSNKVTEKGKDVELRCDPISGHTALYWYRQSLGQGLEFLIYFQGNSAPDKSGLPSDRFSAERTGGSVSTLTIQRTQQEDSAVYLCASSVPRTQETQYFGPGTRLLVL.

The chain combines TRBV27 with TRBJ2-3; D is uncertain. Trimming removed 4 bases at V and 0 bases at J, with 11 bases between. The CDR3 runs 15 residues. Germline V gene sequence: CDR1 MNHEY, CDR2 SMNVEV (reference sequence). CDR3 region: CASSSLTLSTDTQYF. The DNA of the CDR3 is TGTGCCAGCAGTTCACTGACGTTAAGCACAGATACGCAGTATTTT.

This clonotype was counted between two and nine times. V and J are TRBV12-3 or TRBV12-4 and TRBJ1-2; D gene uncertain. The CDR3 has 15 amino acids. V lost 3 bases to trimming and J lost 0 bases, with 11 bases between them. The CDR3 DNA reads TGTGCCAGCAGTTTGGGGTCCTCAGCTAACTATGGCTACACCTTC. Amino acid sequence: CASSLGSSANYGYTF.

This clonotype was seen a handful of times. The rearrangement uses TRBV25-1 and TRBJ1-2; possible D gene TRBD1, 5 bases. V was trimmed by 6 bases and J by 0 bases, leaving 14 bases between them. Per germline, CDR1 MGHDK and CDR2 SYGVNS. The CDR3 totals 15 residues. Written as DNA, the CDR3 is TGTGCCAGCAGCCCCTACAGGCCGGCTAACTATGGCTACACCTTC. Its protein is CASSPYRPANYGYTF.

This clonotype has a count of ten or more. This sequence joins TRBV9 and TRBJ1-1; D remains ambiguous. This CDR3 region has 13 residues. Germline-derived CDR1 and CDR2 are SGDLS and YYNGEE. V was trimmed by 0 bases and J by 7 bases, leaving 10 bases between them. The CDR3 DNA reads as TGTGCCAGCAGCGTAGCTGTGACGGGTGAAGCTTTCTTT. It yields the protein CASSVAVTGEAFF. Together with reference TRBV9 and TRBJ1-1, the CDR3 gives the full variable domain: DSGVTQTPKHLITATGQRVTLRCSPRSGDLSVYWYQQSLDQGLQFLIQYYNGEERAKGNILERFSAQQFPDLHSELNLSSLELGDSALYFCASSVAVTGEAFFGQGTRLTVV.

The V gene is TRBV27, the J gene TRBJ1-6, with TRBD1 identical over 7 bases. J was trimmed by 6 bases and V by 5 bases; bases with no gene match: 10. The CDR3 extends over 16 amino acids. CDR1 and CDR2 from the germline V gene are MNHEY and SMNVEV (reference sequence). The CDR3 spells CASSHGTVLFNSPLHF. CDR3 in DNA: TGTGCCAGCAGTCACGGGACAGTCCTTTTTAATTCACCCCTCCACTTT.

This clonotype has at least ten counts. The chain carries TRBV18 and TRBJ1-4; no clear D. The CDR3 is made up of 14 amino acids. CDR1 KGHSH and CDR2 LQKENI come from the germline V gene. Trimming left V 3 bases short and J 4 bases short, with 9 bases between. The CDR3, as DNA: TGTGCCAGCTCACCCCTCGGGGTTAATGAAAAACTGTTTTTT. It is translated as CASSPLGVNEKLFF.